What follows is one TCR beta chain and its context. V lost 5 bases, J lost 7 bases, and 9 bases stayed unmatched. This CDR3 region has 15 residues. Germline lookup yields CDR1 ENHRY and CDR2 SYGVKD. The sample belongs to a study of blood T cell repertoires in COVID-19. Profiling relied on immunoSEQ multiplex PCR, and the TCRdb table lists in-frame clones only, not all of them. The sample lists 400,000 or so clones, roughly 88% occurring once. Specimen: PBMCs or T cells enriched from blood (not recorded which). The gene calls are TRBV10-3 and TRBJ1-4; 8 bases align to TRBD1. The receptor comes from a man aged 18 to 35 who had recovered from COVID-19. The CDR3 bases are TGTGCCATCAGTCAAGCAGGGGGCGAGTCTGAAAAACTGTTTTTT. Translated, it gives CAISQAGGESEKLFF.